This TCR beta chain appears in the sequencing data of a study of OX40 agonist ivuxolimab in advanced cancers. Study-wide background: Patients enrolled in dose escalation were diagnosed with hepatocellular carcinoma, melanoma, renal cell or head and neck cancer. General observations from the study: CD8+ T cells averaged more expanded clones than CD4+.

Germline V gives CDR1 SGHRS, CDR2 YFSETQ. This CDR3 has 15 amino acids. V lost 0 bases to trimming and J lost 0 bases; unmatched junction nucleotides: 2. In regard to this clone: Its antigen is not identified.

Only in-frame clones appear in the TCRdb table, and some are missing; sequencing was by immunoSEQ multiplex PCR. The sample lists 70,000 to 85,000 clones, 80% to 90% seen once, with approximately 2% in the top ten. The origin of this receptor is an adult with an advanced solid tumor such as melanoma, head and neck, liver or kidney cancer. The sample in question was CD4+ or CD8+ T cells sorted from blood, obtained in a trial of the OX40 agonist ivuxolimab. The chain combines TRBV5-1 with TRBJ2-7; 8 bases match TRBD1. DNA for the CDR3: TGCGCCAGCAGCTTGGCAGGGGGCGGCTCCTACGAGCAGTACTTC. Amino acid sequence: CASSLAGGGSYEQYF.